This passage covers 32 T cell receptor beta chains from one sample sequenced in a study of STAT5B mutations in CD4+ large granular lymphocyte leukemia. TCRdb's copy holds only in-frame clones and misses some; the assay was immunoSEQ multiplex PCR. The repertoire holds some 27,000 clones, with about four fifths as singletons. Material for sequencing was CD4+ T cells from blood buffy coats. The source of these receptors is a human donor in good health.

The chain has TRBV19 and TRBJ2-3, with 8 bases matching TRBD2. Per germline, CDR1 LNHDA and CDR2 SQIVND (reference sequence). V lost 4 bases, J lost 5 bases, and 8 bases stayed unmatched. The CDR3 contains 15 residues. The CDR3 DNA sequence: TGTGCCAGTAGTAACCCCTGGCGGGAGGTAGATACGCAGTATTTT. Its translation is CASSNPWREVDTQYF. Drawing the rest from reference TRBV19 and TRBJ2-3, the complete variable domain is DGGITQSPKYLFRKEGQNVTLSCEQNLNHDAMYWYRQDPGQGLRLIYYSQIVNDFQKGDIAEGYSVSREKKESFPLTVTSAQKNPTAFYLCASSNPWREVDTQYFGPGTRLTVL.

J is TRBJ1-3 and V is TRBV14, with no clear D. Trimming cost V 0 bases and J 0 bases, with 9 bases left between them. CDR1 SGHDN and CDR2 FVKESK come from the germline V gene. The CDR3 consists of 16 residues. The CDR3 DNA reads as TGTGCCAGCAGCCAAGACCTAATTAGCTCTGGAAACACCATATATTTT. It yields the protein CASSQDLISSGNTIYF.

The CDR3 is CAIKDRNNEKLFF. For the CDR3, the DNA is TGTGCCATCAAAGACAGGAATAATGAAAAACTGTTTTTT. The J gene is TRBJ1-4, the V gene TRBV10-3; D is perhaps TRBD1 (6 bases). The V end was cut by 7 bases, the J end by 4 bases, with 10 bases between. The CDR3 consists of 13 residues. Per germline, CDR1 ENHRY and CDR2 SYGVKD.

The chain employs TRBV7-3 and TRBJ2-1, with D perhaps TRBD1 or TRBD2 (5 bases each). V dropped 5 bases and J dropped 2 bases, with 22 bases sitting between them. The CDR3 consists of 18 residues. Germline V lookup: CDR1 SGHTA, CDR2 FQGTGA. The DNA for the CDR3 is TGTGCCAGCAGCCCCGAGGCAGGTCGGGGCAGGGCCTACAATGAGCAGTTCTTC. This translates into CASSPEAGRGRAYNEQFF. Full variable domain (rest looked up from reference TRBV7-3 and TRBJ2-1): GAGVSQTPSNKVTEKGKYVELRCDPISGHTALYWYRQSLGQGPEFLIYFQGTGAADDSGLPNDRFFAVRPEGSVSTLKIQRTERGDSAVYLCASSPEAGRGRAYNEQFFGPGTRLTVL.

This clone was detected only once. V usage is TRBV29-1 and J usage is TRBJ2-1; tentative D call: TRBD2 (6 bases). Trimming removed 7 bases from V and 4 bases from J, with 17 bases in between. This CDR3 region has 14 residues. Germline lookup yields CDR1 SQVTM and CDR2 ANQGSEA. CDR3 in amino acids: CSARGLAPYNEQFF. Here the CDR3 DNA reads TGCAGCGCCCGGGGTCTAGCGCCATACAATGAGCAGTTCTTC.

The DNA of the CDR3 is TGTGCCAGCAGTGAAGTGCGGTCTGGGGCCAACGTCCTGACTTTC. Protein product: CASSEVRSGANVLTF. This chain joins TRBV2 and TRBJ2-6; unclear D gene. The CDR3 is made up of 15 amino acids. Germline V gene data show CDR1 as SNHLY and CDR2 as FYNNEI. Trimming pared 1 base from V and 1 base from J, leaving 5 bases between. Filled out from reference TRBV2 and TRBJ2-6, the complete variable domain reads EPEVTQTPSHQVTQMGQEVILRCVPISNHLYFYWYRQILGQKVEFLVSFYNNEISEKSEIFDDQFSVERPDGSNFTLKIRSTKLEDSAMYFCASSEVRSGANVLTFGAGSRLTVL.

V and J are TRBV28 and TRBJ2-5; TRBD2 aligns across 9 bases. Germline-derived CDR1 and CDR2 are MDHEN and SYDVKM. The V and J ends lost 2 bases and 2 bases, in that order; junction bases with no gene match: 3. The CDR3 runs 15 residues. The CDR3: CASSLASGGQETQYF. The DNA of the CDR3 is TGTGCCAGCAGTTTAGCCAGCGGGGGGCAAGAGACCCAGTACTTC.

The chain is built from TRBV6-1 and TRBJ1-5; 10 nucleotides line up with TRBD1. CDR1 is MNHNS and CDR2 is SASEGT in the germline V gene. This CDR3 contains 15 residues. With V trimmed by 9 bases and J by 2 bases, 7 bases remained unmatched. The CDR3 DNA reads TGTGCCAGTCAATCCGGGACAGGGGGCAATCAGCCCCAGCATTTT. This encodes CASQSGTGGNQPQHF.

The chain joins TRBV11-2 to TRBJ1-1; the D gene is possibly TRBD1 (6 bases). The V end lost 5 bases, the J end lost 4 bases, and 14 bases lay between the germline ends. CDR3 length equals 14 residues. Germline CDR1 and CDR2: SGHAT and FQNNGV. CDR3: CASSRRRGGTEAFF. The CDR3 DNA reads as TGTGCCAGCAGCCGAAGACGAGGGGGCACTGAAGCTTTCTTT.

The chain uses TRBV20-1 and TRBJ2-7; TRBD1 agrees at 8 bases. The CDR3 has 11 amino acids. The germline gives CDR1 DFQATT, CDR2 SNEGSKA (reference sequence). The trim removed 3 bases at V and 6 bases at J, leaving 1 base unmatched. This CDR3 reads CSARGQVEQYF. The CDR3 DNA is TGCAGTGCTAGGGGACAGGTCGAGCAGTACTTC.

The chain couples TRBV4-2 to TRBJ2-1; possibly TRBD1 or TRBD2 for D (5 bases each). The CDR3 sequence is 17 residues long. V gave up 2 bases and J gave up 9 bases, with 23 bases separating them. The germline CDR1 and CDR2 sequences are LGHNA and YNFKEQ. CDR3: CASSQKFRGTGQSEQFF. The CDR3 DNA is TGTGCCAGCAGCCAAAAATTCCGGGGAACAGGACAATCTGAGCAGTTCTTC.

This chain links TRBV19 with TRBJ1-1; D unclear. In germline, CDR1 is LNHDA, CDR2 SQIVND (reference sequence). The CDR3 contains 12 residues. Between the trimmed V and J ends, which lost 3 bases and 1 base, there was a span of 3 bases. The CDR3 loop reads CASSIQNTEAFF. CDR3 nucleotide sequence: TGTGCCAGTAGTATCCAGAACACTGAAGCTTTCTTT.

The rearrangement links TRBV11-3 to TRBJ2-2, with TRBD2 matching 10 bases. This CDR3 has 15 residues. Per the germline V gene, CDR1 is SGHNT and CDR2 is YENEEA. With 3 bases clipped from V and 7 bases from J, the junction kept 5 bases outside the gene matches. The CDR3, as DNA: TGTGCCAGCAGCTTGCTAGCGGGAGAGGGCGGGGAGCTGTTTTTT. Residues: CASSLLAGEGGELFF.

This clone was detected only once. The chain uses TRBV20-1 and TRBJ2-1; D might be TRBD1 or TRBD2, each matching 5 bases. This CDR3 comprises 11 residues. The V gene's germline CDR1 is DFQATT and CDR2 SNEGSKA (reference sequence). V dropped 6 bases and J dropped 7 bases, with 10 bases sitting between them. The CDR3 loop is CSAPGPNEQFF. The CDR3 DNA reads as TGCAGTGCACCGGGACCAAATGAGCAGTTCTTC.

V usage is TRBV5-5 and J usage is TRBJ1-5; D perhaps matches TRBD1 (6 bases). Germline V CDR1 and CDR2: SGHKS, YYEKEE (reference sequence). The germline V and J ends were trimmed by 4 bases and 4 bases, with 15 bases remaining between them. The CDR3 runs 15 residues. The CDR3 spells CASSGEQGRNQPQHF. The CDR3 DNA sequence: TGTGCCAGCAGCGGAGAACAGGGTAGGAATCAGCCCCAGCATTTT.

The chain links TRBV11-2 to TRBJ2-7, with 9 bases aligning to TRBD1. Germline V gene data show CDR1 as SGHAT and CDR2 as FQNNGV. Trimming took 5 bases from V and 3 from J; bases not matched to a gene: 11. The CDR3 contains 16 residues. CDR3 sequence (DNA): TGTGCCAGCAGCCCGCGAGCCGGGACAGGGATCTACGAGCAGTACTTC. It is translated as CASSPRAGTGIYEQYF.

This clone was detected once. The chain joins TRBV6-6 to TRBJ2-7; maybe TRBD2 (5 bases). Per germline, CDR1 MNHNY and CDR2 SVGAGI (reference sequence). The CDR3 extends over 13 amino acids. V lost 7 bases and J lost 0, with 10 bases in between. CDR3 amino acids: CASTPGYSYEQYF. The CDR3 DNA follows: TGTGCCAGCACCCCGGGGTACTCCTACGAGCAGTACTTC.

This clone was seen only a few times. The rearrangement joins TRBV27 to TRBJ2-7; D is undetermined. Germline V gene sequence: CDR1 MNHEY, CDR2 SMNVEV (reference sequence). With 2 bases removed from V and 6 bases from J, the gap between germline ends came to 2 bases. The CDR3 runs to 10 residues. CDR3 residues: CASSLSEQYF. Written as DNA, the CDR3 is TGTGCCAGCAGTTTAAGCGAGCAGTACTTC.

This clone appeared a few times. The V gene is TRBV5-1, the J gene TRBJ1-4; D perhaps matches TRBD1 (5 bases). The CDR3 consists of 13 residues. CDR1 is SGHRS, CDR2 YFSETQ, per germline. V lost 3 bases and J 12 bases, leaving 15 bases between the germline ends. This CDR3 is CASSSPGGVELFF. CDR3 DNA sequence: TGCGCCAGCAGCTCGCCGGGGGGGGTGGAACTGTTTTTT.

CDR3: CASSYSTGRGEKLFF. CDR3 DNA sequence: TGTGCCAGCAGTTACTCGACAGGGAGGGGTGAAAAACTGTTTTTT. The chain uses TRBV6-5 and TRBJ1-4, with 7 bases aligning to TRBD1. Trimming at V came to 0 bases and at J to 7 bases, leaving 5 bases not matched to a gene. From germline, CDR1 is MNHEY and CDR2 SVGAGI. The CDR3 covers 15 residues.

This chain uses TRBV7-6 with TRBJ2-3; no firm D call. The CDR3 sequence is 11 residues long. Germline CDR1 reads SGHVS; CDR2 reads FNYEAQ. V lost 3 bases to trimming and J lost 2 bases, with 0 bases between them. The CDR3 DNA sequence: TGTGCCAGCAGCTTCACAGATACGCAGTATTTT. It specifies CASSFTDTQYF.

The genes are TRBV6-5 and TRBJ2-7; TRBD2 matches 9 bases. V shed 0 bases, J shed 7 bases, and the junction held 10 bases outside the gene matches. In germline, CDR1 is MNHEY, CDR2 SVGAGI. CDR3 length: 16 amino acids. The CDR3 here is CASSYSAGGSGVEQYF. CDR3 in DNA: TGTGCCAGCAGTTACTCGGCGGGAGGGTCCGGGGTAGAGCAGTACTTC.

The chain is built from TRBV7-2 and TRBJ1-4; no clear D gene. Trimming took 5 bases from V and 3 from J, leaving 10 bases between them. Germline assignment: CDR1 SGHTA and CDR2 FQGNSA. CDR3 length equals 14 residues. CDR3 sequence: CASSLSGPNEKLFF. For the CDR3, the DNA is TGTGCCAGCAGCCTGTCTGGGCCTAATGAAAAACTGTTTTTT.

The chain employs TRBV5-4 and TRBJ2-3; TRBD2 matches at 7 bases. In germline, CDR1 is SGHNT, CDR2 YYREEE (reference sequence). V gave up 5 bases and J gave up 2 bases; unmatched junction bases: 5. There are 14 residues in the CDR3. CDR3 protein: CASRGTIATDTQYF. In nucleotides, the CDR3 is TGTGCCAGCAGAGGGACTATCGCCACAGATACGCAGTATTTT.

This clone was observed a handful of times. V usage is TRBV4-1 and J usage is TRBJ2-2; D gene unclear. Trimming removed 4 bases from V and 6 bases from J, with 15 bases in between. This CDR3 contains 15 residues. Germline loops: CDR1 MGHRA, CDR2 YSYEKL. The CDR3 spells CASSLPSLKSGELFF. Here the CDR3 DNA reads TGCGCCAGCAGCCTCCCCTCCCTAAAGTCCGGGGAGCTGTTTTTT.

Concerning this clone: In the same sample, other DNA sequences code for this CDR3. The rearrangement links TRBV6-1 to TRBJ1-2; D possibly corresponds to TRBD1 (6 bases). The V end was cut by 3 bases, the J end by 4 bases, with 6 bases between. CDR1 MNHNS and CDR2 SASEGT come from the germline V gene. This CDR3 region has 12 residues. The CDR3 loop reads CASSDRGYGYTF. Written as DNA, the CDR3 is TGTGCCAGCAGTGACAGGGGCTATGGCTACACCTTC.

This clone was observed a single time. The CDR3 loop is CASNPGTERPSTDTQYF. The CDR3 DNA reads as TGTGCCAGCAATCCAGGGACAGAAAGGCCTAGCACAGATACGCAGTATTTT. The chain recombines TRBV28 with TRBJ2-3, with 7 bases fitting TRBD1. The CDR3 contains 17 residues. V shed 7 bases and J 0 bases; nucleotides not matched to a gene: 13. CDR1 is MDHEN, CDR2 SYDVKM, per germline.

This chain connects TRBV4-3 to TRBJ2-2; D is ambiguous. Trimming shortened V by 1 base and J by 5 bases, and 8 bases separated the two germline ends. The CDR3 spans 14 residues. CDR1 and CDR2 (germline): LGHNA, YSLEER. This chain's CDR3 is CASSQGAGTGELFF. CDR3 sequence (DNA): TGCGCCAGCAGCCAAGGCGCCGGAACCGGGGAGCTGTTTTTT.

V is TRBV7-9 and J is TRBJ2-5; D possibly corresponds to TRBD2 (6 bases). Trimming removed 0 bases from V and 5 bases from J, with 7 bases in between. CDR3 length: 13 residues. Germline V CDR1 and CDR2: SEHNR, FQNEAQ (reference sequence). The CDR3 spells CASSLAGGETQYF. The CDR3 coding sequence is TGTGCCAGCAGCTTAGCGGGAGGTGAGACCCAGTACTTC.

This chain connects TRBV7-2 to TRBJ1-6; D ambiguous. This CDR3 is 13 amino acids long. V dropped 8 bases and J dropped 10 bases, with 15 bases sitting between them. CDR1 and CDR2 from the germline V gene are SGHTA and FQGNSA. The CDR3 region has the DNA TGTGCCAGCCAAACAATGGGAACGTCACCCCTCCACTTT. Protein: CASQTMGTSPLHF. Looking up the rest from reference TRBV7-2 and TRBJ1-6 gives the full variable domain: GAGVSQSPSNKVTEKGKDVELRCDPISGHTALYWYRQSLGQGLEFLIYFQGNSAPDKSGLPSDRFSAERTGGSVSTLTIQRTQQEDSAVYLCASQTMGTSPLHFGNGTRLTVT.

The CDR3 loop is CASSLFPIRYEQYF. In nucleotides, the CDR3 is TGTGCCAGCAGCTTATTCCCGATCCGTTACGAGCAGTACTTC. The chain uses TRBV7-2 and TRBJ2-7; D remains unclear. This CDR3 has 14 amino acids. Deletions cut 2 bases from V and 4 bases from J, with 12 bases between. Germline V CDR1 and CDR2: SGHTA, FQGNSA.

The chain couples TRBV27 to TRBJ1-4; D not resolved. V gave up 6 bases and J gave up 0 bases, with 11 bases separating them. The CDR3 has 15 residues. Germline CDR1 reads MNHEY; CDR2 reads SMNVEV (reference sequence). Here the CDR3 reads CASRQTLATNEKLFF. CDR3 nucleotides: TGTGCCAGCAGACAGACCCTTGCAACTAATGAAAAACTGTTTTTT.